The source of this T cell receptor beta chain is a study of post-analysis software for immune sequencing data. This CDR3 has 14 amino acids. The germline V gene encodes CDR1 MDHEN and CDR2 SYDVKM. The V and J ends lost 5 bases and 11 bases respectively, with 21 bases between them. General study results and limits: Patients showed TRBV5-6, TRBV5-1 and TRBV20-1 among four to six TRBV segments more frequent than in controls.

Of note for this clonotype: Its antigen is as yet unknown. A much more abundant neighbour one base away suggests this may be a read error.

The library was made from cDNA and included unique molecular identifiers. TCRdb itself ran the PCR reads through MiXCR, one entry per CDR3 protein. The data show about 190,000 distinct CDR3 sequences, approximately 29% seen once. Sequencing was performed on blood. The chain combines TRBV28 with TRBJ2-5; possibly TRBD1 or TRBD2 for D (5 bases each). The TCR comes from a girl under 18 with multiple sclerosis. CDR3 DNA sequence: TGTGCCAGCAGTCCCTCGGGACCGAGGAATGAGCAGTACTTC. The encoded protein is CASSPSGPRNEQYF.